This TCR beta chain was identified during a study of long-term antiretroviral therapy in people with HIV. Overall study findings and caveats: Older ART regimens were possibly in use when the blood was collected between about 2004 and 2018. Post-treatment diversity went higher with ART but stayed below transplant donor controls.

Runs used v3.0 of the immunoSEQ assay and were done at survey level. Assay used: immunoSEQ multiplex PCR; TCRdb lists only in-frame clones, some missing. There are roughly 40,000 clones in the sample; more than 80% occur only once, and 5.5% to 6.5% lies in the top ten. Regarding this clone: What it recognizes is unknown.

The CDR3 consists of 16 residues. V lost 2 bases to trimming and J lost 4 bases, with 17 bases between them. Germline V lookup: CDR1 ENHRY, CDR2 SYGVKD. Donors needed at least one pre-ART PBMC sample plus at least two post-ART samples. Until DNA extraction, the samples held between about 1-10 million cryopreserved PBMC. The sequences come from unsorted PBMCs, collected 3.1 years after starting antiretroviral therapy. The sequence derives from a woman in her forties or fifties with HIV. This chain connects TRBV10-3 to TRBJ1-1; D is ambiguous. CDR3 DNA: TGTGCCATCAGTGAGGGGCAGGTCGGGATTGGCACTGAAGCTTTCTTT. Translated: CAISEGQVGIGTEAFF.